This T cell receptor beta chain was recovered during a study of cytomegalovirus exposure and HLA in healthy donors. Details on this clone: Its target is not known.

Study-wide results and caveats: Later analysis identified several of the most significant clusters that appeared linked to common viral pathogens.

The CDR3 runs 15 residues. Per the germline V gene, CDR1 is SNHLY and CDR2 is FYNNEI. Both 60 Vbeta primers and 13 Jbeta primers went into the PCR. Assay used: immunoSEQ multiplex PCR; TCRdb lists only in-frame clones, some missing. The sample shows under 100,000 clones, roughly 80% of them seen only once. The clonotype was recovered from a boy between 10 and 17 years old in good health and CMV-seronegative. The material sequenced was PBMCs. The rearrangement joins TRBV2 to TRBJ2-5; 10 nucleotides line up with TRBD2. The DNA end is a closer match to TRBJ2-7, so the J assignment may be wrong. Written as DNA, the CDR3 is TGTGCCAGCAGTGCCCGGACTAGCGGTTACTACGAGCAGTACTTC. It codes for CASSARTSGYYEQYF.